The 23 T cell receptor beta chains reported below all come from one sample, sequenced in a study of T-cell reconstitution after alpha-beta-depleted transplantation in children. Library preparation (for TCRbeta) was performed with unique molecular identifiers. In TCRdb, the PCR reads were re-called with MiXCR into one record per CDR3 protein. The sample holds fewer than 750,000 distinct CDR3 sequences, around 27% seen once. The source was PBMCs, collected before TCRalphabeta/CD19-depleted stem cell transplant. The source of these receptors is a boy less than two years old with Wiskott-Aldrich syndrome, due to receive a stem cell transplant.

The chain is built from TRBV19 and TRBJ2-3, with 7 bases matching TRBD2. J lost 6 bases, V lost 6 bases, and 24 bases had no gene match. From germline, CDR1 is LNHDA and CDR2 SQIVND (reference sequence). The CDR3 is 19 residues long. The chain's CDR3 is CASSGGRISAVDVTDTQYF. In DNA, the CDR3 is TGTGCCAGTAGCGGGGGGAGAATTAGCGCCGTCGATGTGACGGATACGCAGTATTTT.

In this sample, this clonotype turned up a few times. The rearrangement links TRBV20-1 to TRBJ1-5; the D is unclear. This CDR3 is built from 13 residues. Per germline, CDR1 DFQATT and CDR2 SNEGSKA (reference sequence). V was trimmed by 1 base and J by 5 bases, leaving 9 bases between them. The CDR3 loop is CSARVDGDQPQHF. CDR3 coding DNA: TGCAGTGCTAGAGTAGATGGGGATCAGCCCCAGCATTTT.

The chain recombines TRBV5-1 with TRBJ2-5, with D hard to call. The CDR3 runs 13 residues. The germline V gene has CDR1 SGHRS and CDR2 YFSETQ. Deletions cut 2 bases from V and 5 bases from J, with 10 bases between. The CDR3 loop is CASSFDPSETQYF. Written as DNA, the CDR3 is TGCGCCAGCAGCTTCGATCCCTCGGAGACCCAGTACTTC. Full variable domain (missing parts from reference TRBV5-1 and TRBJ2-5): KAGVTQTPRYLIKTRGQQVTLSCSPISGHRSVSWYQQTPGQGLQFLFEYFSETQRNKGNFPGRFSGRQFSNSRSEMNVSTLELGDSALYLCASSFDPSETQYFGPGTRLLVL.

This clonotype occurred a few times. This sequence joins TRBV24-1 and TRBJ2-1; TRBD2 is a possible D gene (6 bases). Germline CDR1 and CDR2: KGHDR and SFDVKD. CDR3 length equals 14 residues. V lost 10 bases and J 6 bases, leaving 18 bases between the germline ends. CDR3 amino acids: CATRAEGVLNEQFF. The CDR3 DNA sequence: TGTGCCACTCGGGCGGAGGGCGTGCTCAATGAGCAGTTCTTC.

This clonotype was counted between two and nine times. This chain uses TRBV5-6 with TRBJ2-1, with TRBD1 identical over 9 bases. The CDR3 contains 15 residues. V was pared by 2 bases and J by 6 bases, with 6 bases of the junction left unmatched. The germline gives CDR1 SGHDT, CDR2 YYEEEE. In DNA form, the CDR3 reads TGTGCCAGCAGCTTCGGGGACAGGGTGGCCAATGAGCAGTTCTTC. It encodes CASSFGDRVANEQFF.

In this sample, this clonotype turned up a few times. J is TRBJ2-3 and V is TRBV29-1; the D gene is possibly TRBD2 (6 bases). This CDR3 region has 13 residues. Germline lookup yields CDR1 SQVTM and CDR2 ANQGSEA. Trimming stripped 5 bases from V and 0 bases from J, with 9 bases between. CDR3 protein: CSVRGRSTDTQYF. In DNA form, the CDR3 reads TGCAGCGTTCGGGGGAGGAGCACAGATACGCAGTATTTT.

The CDR3: CASSLVRTGTGTEAFF. Here the CDR3 DNA reads TGCGCCAGCAGCTTGGTAAGGACAGGAACGGGCACTGAAGCTTTCTTT. The chain links TRBV5-1 to TRBJ1-1; 7 bases match TRBD1. V lost 0 bases to trimming and J lost 4 bases; unmatched junction nucleotides: 9. Per germline, CDR1 SGHRS and CDR2 YFSETQ. The CDR3 covers 16 residues.

This clonotype turned up a few times. The rearrangement joins TRBV5-1 to TRBJ2-7; 7 bases agree with TRBD2. The V and J ends lost 0 bases and 5 bases, in that order; junction bases with no gene match: 5. This CDR3 has 14 residues. Per the germline V gene, CDR1 is SGHRS and CDR2 is YFSETQ. As DNA, the CDR3 is TGCGCCAGCAGCTTGGCACCTACTAGCGACGAGCAGTACTTC. Amino acids: CASSLAPTSDEQYF.

V and J are TRBV2 and TRBJ1-1; D is uncertain. V lost 3 bases to trimming and J lost 2 bases, with 7 bases between them. The length of the CDR3 is 13 residues. From germline, CDR1 is SNHLY and CDR2 FYNNEI. The CDR3 DNA reads as TGTGCCAGCAGTGAGGGCATTAACACTGAAGCTTTCTTT. This codes for CASSEGINTEAFF.

This sequence joins TRBV29-1 and TRBJ2-7, with D maybe TRBD2 (7 bases). This CDR3 is 16 amino acids long. Trimming removed 0 bases at V and 1 base at J, with 16 bases between. Germline CDR1 reads SQVTM; CDR2 reads ANQGSEA. In DNA form, the CDR3 reads TGCAGCGTTGAAGATCTTAAGGGGGGGAGATCCTACGAGCAGTACTTC. This codes for CSVEDLKGGRSYEQYF.

This clonotype came up a few times. The chain couples TRBV27 to TRBJ1-3; TRBD1 matches at 8 bases. Germline CDR1 reads MNHEY; CDR2 reads SMNVEV (reference sequence). V dropped 11 bases and J dropped 4; count of bases not matched to a gene: 7. This CDR3 contains 13 residues. The CDR3 reads CARKDREGNTIYF. Here the CDR3 DNA reads TGTGCCCGAAAGGACAGGGAAGGAAACACCATATATTTT.

This clonotype showed up many times. The gene calls are TRBV9 and TRBJ2-7; D uncertain. The CDR3 sequence is 14 residues long. Trimming left V 4 bases short and J 2 bases short, with 13 bases between. CDR1 and CDR2 from the germline V gene are SGDLS and YYNGEE. The DNA of the CDR3 is TGTGCCAGCAGCCCTTGGACGGCCCCCTACGAGCAGTACTTC. Translation: CASSPWTAPYEQYF.

This clonotype was seen a handful of times. CDR3 nucleotide sequence: TGTGCCAGCAGTGAGGTTTGGGGGGCTCACATTCAGTACTTC. Amino acid sequence: CASSEVWGAHIQYF. The rearrangement links TRBV2 to TRBJ2-4; D might be TRBD1 or TRBD2, each matching 6 bases. Germline values: CDR1 SNHLY, CDR2 FYNNEI. This CDR3 spans 14 amino acids. Between the trimmed V and J ends, which lost 3 bases and 8 bases, there was a span of 14 bases.

The V call is TRBV5-1, the J call TRBJ2-1; 10 bases map to TRBD1. Germline loops: CDR1 SGHRS, CDR2 YFSETQ. The CDR3 loop spans 14 amino acids. The V segment lost 4 bases and the J segment 10 bases; nucleotides outside the gene matches: 8. The CDR3 nucleotides are TGCGCCAGCAGCGAGGGACAGGGGCTGGGGGAGCAGTTCTTC. Translating gives CASSEGQGLGEQFF.

This clonotype was detected once. V usage is TRBV29-1 and J usage is TRBJ1-2, with 7 bases aligning to TRBD1. The CDR3 has 14 residues. Losses at the gene ends were 7 bases for V and 3 bases for J; bases not matched to a gene: 11. The V gene's germline CDR1 is SQVTM and CDR2 ANQGSEA. The CDR3 DNA is TGCAGCGACCGCCTTCCCGGGACAGACTATGGCTACACCTTC. It codes for CSDRLPGTDYGYTF.

This clonotype has ten or more counts. V gene TRBV12-3 or TRBV12-4 combines with J gene TRBJ2-4, with a weak D call TRBD2 (7 bases). This CDR3 region has 17 residues. V was trimmed by 5 bases and J by 0 bases, leaving 17 bases between them. Here the CDR3 reads CASSQKGGEIAKNIQYF. In DNA, the CDR3 is TGTGCCAGCAGTCAGAAGGGGGGGGAAATAGCCAAAAACATTCAGTACTTC.

The sample holds a few counts of this clonotype. The gene calls are TRBV2 and TRBJ1-2, with 11 bases fitting TRBD1. Germline-derived CDR1 and CDR2 are SNHLY and FYNNEI. CDR3 size: 15 residues. The V segment lost 2 bases and the J segment 8 bases; nucleotides outside the gene matches: 7. The CDR3 spells CASSELDRGQEGYTF. The CDR3 DNA reads TGTGCCAGCAGTGAACTGGACAGGGGGCAGGAGGGCTACACCTTC.

This clonotype showed up just a few times. The V gene is TRBV4-1, the J gene TRBJ1-2; D uncertain. CDR1 is MGHRA, CDR2 YSYEKL, per germline. This CDR3 is 13 amino acids long. Trimming cost V 4 bases and J 4 bases, with 10 bases left between them. DNA for the CDR3: TGCGCCAGCAGCCTTGGGAACTTCTATGGCTACACCTTC. Its protein product is CASSLGNFYGYTF.

The V call is TRBV15, the J call TRBJ2-1, with a tentative D call TRBD2 (8 bases). The germline V gene encodes CDR1 LNHNV and CDR2 YYDKDF (reference sequence). The CDR3 extends over 15 amino acids. Trimming took 5 bases from V and 15 from J, leaving 26 bases between them. The CDR3 DNA reads as TGTGCCACCAGCGCATCAGGGGGAGCGGGAGTGTTGTGGTTCTTC. This gives the protein CATSASGGAGVLWFF.

The V and J genes are TRBV5-1 and TRBJ1-1, with D uncertain. Between the trimmed V and J ends, which lost 7 bases and 10 bases, there was a span of 23 bases. Germline V gene sequence: CDR1 SGHRS, CDR2 YFSETQ. There are 14 residues in the CDR3. CDR3 sequence: CASRTEPGRHVAFF. CDR3 sequence (DNA): TGCGCCAGCCGAACCGAACCGGGCCGACACGTAGCTTTCTTT. Combining the CDR3 with reference TRBV5-1 and TRBJ1-1 gives the whole variable domain KAGVTQTPRYLIKTRGQQVTLSCSPISGHRSVSWYQQTPGQGLQFLFEYFSETQRNKGNFPGRFSGRQFSNSRSEMNVSTLELGDSALYLCASRTEPGRHVAFFGQGTRLTVV.

This clonotype turned up a few times. The genes are TRBV6-1 and TRBJ2-7; tentatively, D is TRBD1 (6 bases). This CDR3 is 13 amino acids long. In germline, CDR1 is MNHNS, CDR2 SASEGT. Trimming removed 6 bases from V and 2 bases from J, with 11 bases in between. CDR3 DNA: TGTGCCAGCAGACGCCGGGACACCTACGAGCAGTACTTC. This translates into CASRRRDTYEQYF.

The chain has TRBV5-6 and TRBJ2-3, with D unclear. The V gene's germline CDR1 is SGHDT and CDR2 YYEEEE. Trimming left V 0 bases short and J 2 bases short, with 7 bases between. This CDR3 is built from 14 residues. As DNA, the CDR3 is TGTGCCAGCAGCTTGGACGCGTTCACAGATACGCAGTATTTT. It is translated as CASSLDAFTDTQYF.

This clonotype occurred a few times. This chain links TRBV5-1 with TRBJ2-1; tentative D call: TRBD2 (5 bases). CDR1 is SGHRS, CDR2 YFSETQ, per germline. V was shortened by 0 bases and J by 5 bases, with 12 bases between the two germline ends. CDR3 length: 15 amino acids. The CDR3 DNA is TGCGCCAGCAGCTTGGAAGCGGCCCCCGACAATGAGCAGTTCTTC. Its protein is CASSLEAAPDNEQFF. Supplemented by reference TRBV5-1 and TRBJ2-1, the full variable domain reads KAGVTQTPRYLIKTRGQQVTLSCSPISGHRSVSWYQQTPGQGLQFLFEYFSETQRNKGNFPGRFSGRQFSNSRSEMNVSTLELGDSALYLCASSLEAAPDNEQFFGPGTRLTVL.